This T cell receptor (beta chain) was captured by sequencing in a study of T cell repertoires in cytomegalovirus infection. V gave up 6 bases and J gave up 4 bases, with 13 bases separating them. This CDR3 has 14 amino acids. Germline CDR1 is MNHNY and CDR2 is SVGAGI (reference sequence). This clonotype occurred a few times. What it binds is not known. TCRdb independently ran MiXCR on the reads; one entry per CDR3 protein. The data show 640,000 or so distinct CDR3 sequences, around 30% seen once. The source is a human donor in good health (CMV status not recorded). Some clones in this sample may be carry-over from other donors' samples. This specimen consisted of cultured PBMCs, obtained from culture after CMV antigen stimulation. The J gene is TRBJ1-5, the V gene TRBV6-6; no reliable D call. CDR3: CASRGRVGNQPQHF. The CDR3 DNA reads TGTGCCAGCAGAGGGAGAGTTGGAAATCAGCCCCAGCATTTT.